Each of the 25 T cell receptor beta chains below was sequenced from the same sample in a study of T cell repertoires in cytomegalovirus infection. The antigens of these receptors remain unknown. MiXCR, run by TCRdb on the reads, gives a single entry per CDR3 protein. The sample has 200,000 or so distinct CDR3 sequences, roughly two fifths seen once. The specimen comprised CD8+ T cells from cultured PBMCs, sampled from culture after CMV antigen stimulation. Receptor source: a human donor in good health (CMV status not recorded). Some clones in this sample may be carry-over from other donors' samples.

This clonotype has only one observation. This rearrangement joins TRBV2 to TRBJ2-6; the match to TRBD2 covers 7 bases. V was pared by 2 bases and J by 6 bases, with 4 bases of the junction left unmatched. The CDR3 loop spans 15 amino acids. Germline values: CDR1 SNHLY, CDR2 FYNNEI. The CDR3 spells CASSEWGGTANVLTF. The CDR3 DNA sequence: TGTGCCAGCAGTGAATGGGGGGGTACGGCCAACGTCCTGACTTTC. Together with reference TRBV2 and TRBJ2-6, the CDR3 gives the full variable domain: EPEVTQTPSHQVTQMGQEVILRCVPISNHLYFYWYRQILGQKVEFLVSFYNNEISEKSEIFDDQFSVERPDGSNFTLKIRSTKLEDSAMYFCASSEWGGTANVLTFGAGSRLTVL.

This clonotype appeared a single time. This chain connects TRBV25-1 to TRBJ1-4, with D possibly TRBD1 on 6 matching bases. V was cut by 1 base and J by 5 bases, with 11 bases left in between. Per the germline V gene, CDR1 is MGHDK and CDR2 is SYGVNS. The CDR3 has 15 amino acids. The chain's CDR3 is CASSEFGGANEKLFF. The CDR3 region has the DNA TGTGCCAGCAGTGAATTCGGGGGCGCGAATGAAAAACTGTTTTTT.

The rearrangement joins TRBV10-3 to TRBJ1-1; D unresolved. Germline CDR1 ENHRY, CDR2 SYGVKD. Trimming shortened V by 0 bases and J by 0 bases, and 5 bases separated the two germline ends. The length of the CDR3 is 14 residues. The CDR3, as DNA: TGTGCCATCAGTGAGTCTGCCCTGAACACTGAAGCTTTCTTT. It yields the protein CAISESALNTEAFF.

The rearrangement joins TRBV14 to TRBJ2-7; D remains ambiguous. The CDR3 spans 12 residues. The germline gives CDR1 SGHDN, CDR2 FVKESK. V was shortened by 4 bases and J by 4 bases, with 8 bases between the two germline ends. Here the CDR3 DNA reads TGTGCCAGCAGCCCAAACCCATACGAGCAGTACTTC. Translation: CASSPNPYEQYF.

The chain uses TRBV7-4 and TRBJ2-1; 7 bases are shared with TRBD1. V was pared by 5 bases and J by 9 bases, with 4 bases of the junction left unmatched. The CDR3 covers 12 residues. Germline V gene data show CDR1 as SGHVT and CDR2 as SQSDAQ. CDR3 coding DNA: TGTGCCAGCAGCACACAGGGGAGTGAGCAGTTCTTC. This gives the protein CASSTQGSEQFF.

The gene calls are TRBV6-5 and TRBJ2-7; D may be TRBD1 (6 bases). V lost 5 bases and J lost 5, with 13 bases in between. CDR3 length equals 13 residues. Germline V gene lookup returns CDR1 MNHEY and CDR2 SVGAGI. This chain's CDR3 is CASSEHRDDEQYF. The CDR3 DNA is TGTGCCAGCAGTGAGCACAGGGACGACGAGCAGTACTTC.

The rearrangement uses TRBV28 and TRBJ1-4; D not resolved. The germline CDR1 and CDR2 sequences are MDHEN and SYDVKM. This CDR3 region has 15 residues. Trimming pared 4 bases from V and 7 bases from J, leaving 16 bases between. The CDR3 here is CASSYRNRVGEKLFF. CDR3 DNA sequence: TGTGCCAGCAGTTATCGCAACAGAGTTGGTGAAAAACTGTTTTTT.

This clonotype was counted a few times. DNA for the CDR3: TGCGCCAGCAGCCAAGACGGCGGTTACGAGCAGTACTTC. Its protein is CASSQDGGYEQYF. This chain uses TRBV4-1 with TRBJ2-7; no reliable D call. Germline values: CDR1 MGHRA, CDR2 YSYEKL. V was shortened by 0 bases and J by 4 bases, with 7 bases between the two germline ends. There are 13 residues in the CDR3.

The J gene is TRBJ2-7, the V gene TRBV27; D is undetermined. Germline assignment: CDR1 MNHEY and CDR2 SMNVEV (reference sequence). Trimming took off 2 bases at V and 2 bases at J, with 10 bases between the two ends. The CDR3 spans 14 residues. The CDR3 DNA sequence: TGTGCCAGCAGTTTAGGAAGTCTCCCCTACGAGCAGTACTTC. Translated, it gives CASSLGSLPYEQYF.

V gene TRBV11-2 combines with J gene TRBJ1-1; the D is unclear. V was trimmed by 1 base and J by 0 bases, leaving 12 bases between them. The germline CDR1 and CDR2 sequences are SGHAT and FQNNGV. The CDR3 covers 16 residues. The CDR3 sequence: CASSLGHSAMNTEAFF. CDR3 sequence (DNA): TGTGCCAGCAGCTTAGGTCACTCCGCAATGAACACTGAAGCTTTCTTT.

On this clonotype itself: One end of the junction does not line up with germline, which may come from a read error. The chain has TRBV7-6 and TRBJ2-5, with 7 nucleotides matching TRBD2. The CDR3 runs to 15 residues. Germline assignment: CDR1 SGHVS and CDR2 FNYEAQ. CDR3 DNA sequence: TGTGCTAGCAGCTCCGCCGGACACGGGGGGGAGACCCAGTACTTC. Its translation is CASSSAGHGGETQYF. Complete variable domain (other parts from reference TRBV7-6 and TRBJ2-5): GAGVSQSPRYKVTKRGQDVALRCDPISGHVSLYWYRQALGQGPEFLTYFNYEAQQDKSGLPNDRFSAERPEGSISTLTIQRTEQRDSAMYRCASSSAGHGGETQYFGPGTRLLVL.

Here the CDR3 DNA reads TGTGCCAGCAGCATAACAGAGACCCAGTACTTC. Translation: CASSITETQYF. This sequence joins TRBV11-2 and TRBJ2-5; D gene ambiguous. Germline assignment: CDR1 SGHAT and CDR2 FQNNGV. The CDR3 sequence is 11 residues long. Trimming stripped 5 bases from V and 4 bases from J, with 5 bases between.

This clonotype was counted a few times. The chain carries TRBV4-2 and TRBJ2-3, with D possibly TRBD1 on 6 matching bases. This CDR3 comprises 16 residues. Germline loops: CDR1 LGHNA, CDR2 YNFKEQ. Deletions cut 4 bases from V and 0 bases from J, with 14 bases between. CDR3 region: CASSPRTVPSTDTQYF. CDR3 sequence (DNA): TGTGCCAGCAGCCCTCGGACAGTTCCTAGCACAGATACGCAGTATTTT.

This clonotype was found many times. The V gene is TRBV4-1, the J gene TRBJ2-4; 10 nucleotides match TRBD1. V trimming: 3 bases; J trimming: 3 bases; junction bases outside the gene matches: 8. This CDR3 comprises 17 residues. Germline assignment: CDR1 MGHRA and CDR2 YSYEKL. CDR3 in DNA: TGCGCCAGCAGCCAGGCCGGGACAGGGGTTGGCAAAAACATTCAGTACTTC. This codes for CASSQAGTGVGKNIQYF.

The V call is TRBV27, the J call TRBJ2-5, with D possibly matching TRBD2 (5 bases). CDR3 length: 13 residues. The V gene lost 4 bases and the J gene lost 7 bases, with 13 bases spanning the gap. Germline V gene sequence: CDR1 MNHEY, CDR2 SMNVEV (reference sequence). In DNA, the CDR3 is TGTGCCAGCAGTTCCCATCTAGAGGGGACCCAGTACTTC. Translating it yields CASSSHLEGTQYF.

This clonotype appeared many times. The V and J genes are TRBV27 and TRBJ2-3, with 7 positions matching TRBD1. Per germline, CDR1 MNHEY and CDR2 SMNVEV (reference sequence). V was pared by 2 bases and J by 3 bases, with 5 bases of the junction left unmatched. The CDR3 is made up of 15 amino acids. As DNA, the CDR3 is TGTGCCAGCAGTTTAAGGGGGCGAGGGACAGATACGCAGTATTTT. It encodes CASSLRGRGTDTQYF.

The chain has TRBV3-1 and TRBJ1-2; 10 bases are a match to TRBD1. The CDR3 extends over 15 amino acids. The germline V gene has CDR1 LGHDT and CDR2 YNNKEL (reference sequence). The ends lost 4 bases at V and 6 bases at J; junction bases unmatched: 8. The CDR3 sequence: CASSPDRGRPDGYTF. The CDR3 DNA sequence: TGTGCCAGCAGCCCCGACAGGGGGCGCCCGGATGGCTACACCTTC. Full variable domain (remainder filled in from reference TRBV3-1 and TRBJ1-2): DTAVSQTPKYLVTQMGNDKSIKCEQNLGHDTMYWYKQDSKKFLKIMFSYNNKELIINETVPNRFSPKSPDKAHLNLHINSLELGDSAVYFCASSPDRGRPDGYTFGSGTRLTVV.

This clonotype was counted only a few times. V gene TRBV6-1 combines with J gene TRBJ2-7; D gene uncertain. The germline V and J ends were trimmed by 4 bases and 2 bases, with 6 bases remaining between them. Germline V lookup: CDR1 MNHNS, CDR2 SASEGT. This CDR3 has 12 amino acids. This CDR3 reads CASSGRPYEQYF. CDR3 coding DNA: TGTGCCAGCAGTGGTCGACCCTACGAGCAGTACTTC.

There are many counts of this clonotype. Germline and junction disagree at one end, which may indicate a read error. This rearrangement joins TRBV7-8 to TRBJ1-1; D gene ambiguous. CDR3 length: 14 amino acids. Per germline, CDR1 SGHVS and CDR2 FQNEAQ. The CDR3 nucleotides read TGTGCCAGCAGCTTAGGCAGGATTACACTGAAGCTAGTCTTT. Its translation: CASSLGRITLKLVF.

This clonotype came up once. V gene TRBV5-6 combines with J gene TRBJ1-6; D uncertain. This CDR3 comprises 16 residues. CDR1 is SGHDT, CDR2 YYEEEE, per germline. Deletions cut 2 bases from V and 5 bases from J, with 14 bases between. CDR3 amino acids: CASSFSTSGDNSPLHF. The CDR3 coding sequence is TGTGCCAGCAGCTTCTCCACGAGTGGCGATAATTCACCCCTCCACTTT. Supplemented by reference TRBV5-6 and TRBJ1-6, the full variable domain reads DAGVTQSPTHLIKTRGQQVTLRCSPKSGHDTVSWYQQALGQGPQFIFQYYEEEERQRGNFPDRFSGHQFPNYSSELNVNALLLGDSALYLCASSFSTSGDNSPLHFGNGTRLTVT.

This clonotype was counted between two and nine times. The DNA for the CDR3 is TGTGCCAGCAGCCAAGATATAGCGGGGGGGTCCTACAATGAGCAGTTCTTC. Amino acid sequence: CASSQDIAGGSYNEQFF. The chain uses TRBV3-1 and TRBJ2-1; 11 nucleotides match TRBD2. The CDR3 extends over 17 amino acids. Germline values: CDR1 LGHDT, CDR2 YNNKEL (reference sequence). The J segment lost 1 base and the V segment lost 0 bases, leaving 2 bases of the junction unmatched.

This clonotype appeared a few times. This rearrangement joins TRBV27 to TRBJ2-7; 8 bases map to TRBD2. Germline CDR1 reads MNHEY; CDR2 reads SMNVEV (reference sequence). The CDR3 has 16 residues. V shed 2 bases, J shed 0 bases, and the junction held 6 bases outside the gene matches. In DNA form, the CDR3 reads TGTGCCAGCAGTTTAGCGGGAGGCCTAAGCTCCTACGAGCAGTACTTC. Protein product: CASSLAGGLSSYEQYF.

This clonotype was found a few times. The rearrangement links TRBV6-1 to TRBJ2-5; 7 bases line up with TRBD1. The CDR3 contains 15 residues. V was clipped by 1 base and J by 4 bases; unmatched bases: 6. Germline CDR1 is MNHNS and CDR2 is SASEGT. DNA of the CDR3: TGTGCCAGCAGTGAAGGTCCCGGGACAGCAGAGACCCAGTACTTC. Translation: CASSEGPGTAETQYF.

This clonotype was found many times. The gene calls are TRBV20-1 and TRBJ2-2; 7 nucleotides agree with TRBD1. There are 16 residues in the CDR3. V lost 5 bases, J lost 6 bases, and 15 bases stayed unmatched. Germline values: CDR1 DFQATT, CDR2 SNEGSKA (reference sequence). In DNA, the CDR3 is TGCAGTGCTTTTTCAGCGAGGGGGCCCGTGGCCGGGGAGCTGTTTTTT. This encodes CSAFSARGPVAGELFF.

The gene calls are TRBV28 and TRBJ2-5, with 11 bases matching TRBD2. The trim removed 4 bases at V and 1 base at J, leaving 5 bases unmatched. The germline V gene has CDR1 MDHEN and CDR2 SYDVKM. This CDR3 contains 16 residues. The CDR3 loop is CASSSLAGGSQETQYF. The CDR3 nucleotides are TGTGCCAGCAGTTCCCTAGCGGGAGGTAGCCAAGAGACCCAGTACTTC. The whole variable domain, filled in from reference TRBV28 and TRBJ2-5, reads DVKVTQSSRYLVKRTGEKVFLECVQDMDHENMFWYRQDPGLGLRLIYFSYDVKMKEKGDIPEGYSVSREKKERFSLILESASTNQTSMYLCASSSLAGGSQETQYFGPGTRLLVL.